This TCR beta chain is from a study of shared clonotypes between healthy human individuals. All donors qualified as healthy HIV-negative adults and had experienced no recent acute infections or vaccinations. Splitting the CD4+ cells yielded a CD45RA+ naive subset and a CD45RA-negative memory subset. For sorted subsets, approximately 0.2 ug DNA per replicate equaled roughly 30,000 T cell genomes. Produced via immunoSEQ multiplex PCR; TCRdb's table is partial and in-frame only. This table has 2 million to 2.5 million clones, over 85% appearing once. This CDR3 is 14 amino acids long. The germline V gene has CDR1 MNHNS and CDR2 SASEGT. Between the trimmed V and J ends, which lost 1 base and 3 bases, there was a span of 9 bases.

The sample consisted of naive CD4+ T cells from PBMCs. Indicated subset: CD45RA+ positively selected. The source is a young man in good health. Some clones in this sample may be carry-over from other donors' samples. The rearrangement links TRBV6-1 to TRBJ1-1, with D maybe TRBD1 (6 bases). CDR3 protein: CASSEDGGYTEAFF. The CDR3 DNA reads as TGTGCCAGCAGTGAAGATGGGGGCTACACTGAAGCTTTCTTT.